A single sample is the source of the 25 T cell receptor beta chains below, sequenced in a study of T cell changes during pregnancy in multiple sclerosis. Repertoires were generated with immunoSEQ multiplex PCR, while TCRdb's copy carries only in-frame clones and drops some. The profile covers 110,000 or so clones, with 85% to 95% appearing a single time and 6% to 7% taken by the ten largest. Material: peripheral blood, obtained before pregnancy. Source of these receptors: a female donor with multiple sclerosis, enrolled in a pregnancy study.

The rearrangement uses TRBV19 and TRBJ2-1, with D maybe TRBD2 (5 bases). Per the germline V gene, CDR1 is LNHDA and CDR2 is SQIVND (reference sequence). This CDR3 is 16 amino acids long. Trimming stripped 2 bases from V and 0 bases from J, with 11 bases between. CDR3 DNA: TGTGCCAGTAGTATACGTACGGGGTCCTCCTACAATGAGCAGTTCTTC. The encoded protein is CASSIRTGSSYNEQFF.

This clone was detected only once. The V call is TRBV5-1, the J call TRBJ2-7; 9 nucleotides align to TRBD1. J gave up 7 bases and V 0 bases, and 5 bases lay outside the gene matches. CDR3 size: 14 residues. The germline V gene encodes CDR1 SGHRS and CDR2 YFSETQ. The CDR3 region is CASSLVQGAREQYF. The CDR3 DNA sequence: TGCGCCAGCAGCTTGGTACAGGGGGCTCGGGAGCAGTACTTC.

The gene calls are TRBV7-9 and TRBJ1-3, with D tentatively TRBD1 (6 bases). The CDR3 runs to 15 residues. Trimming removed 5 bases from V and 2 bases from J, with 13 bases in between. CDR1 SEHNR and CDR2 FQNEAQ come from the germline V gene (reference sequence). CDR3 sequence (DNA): TGTGCCAGCAGCCTCCTACAGGGTCCTGGAAACACCATATATTTT. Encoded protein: CASSLLQGPGNTIYF.

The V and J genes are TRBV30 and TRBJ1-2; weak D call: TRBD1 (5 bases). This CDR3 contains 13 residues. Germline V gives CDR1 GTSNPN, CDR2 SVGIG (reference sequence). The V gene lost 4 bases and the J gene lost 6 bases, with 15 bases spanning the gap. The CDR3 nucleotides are TGTGCCTGGATTTTCGGGGAGGGGAATGGCTACACCTTC. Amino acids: CAWIFGEGNGYTF.

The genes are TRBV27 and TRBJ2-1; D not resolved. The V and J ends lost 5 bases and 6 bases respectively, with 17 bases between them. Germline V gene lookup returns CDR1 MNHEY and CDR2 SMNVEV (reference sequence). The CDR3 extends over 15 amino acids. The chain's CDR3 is CASSINRLLSNEQFF. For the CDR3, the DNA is TGTGCCAGCAGTATAAATAGACTCCTATCCAATGAGCAGTTCTTC.

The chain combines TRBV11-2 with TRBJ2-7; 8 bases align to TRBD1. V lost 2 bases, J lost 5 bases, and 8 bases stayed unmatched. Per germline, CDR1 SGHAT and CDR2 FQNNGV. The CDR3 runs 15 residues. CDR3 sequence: CASSLPLTGDHEQYF. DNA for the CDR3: TGTGCCAGCAGCTTACCCCTGACAGGGGATCACGAGCAGTACTTC.

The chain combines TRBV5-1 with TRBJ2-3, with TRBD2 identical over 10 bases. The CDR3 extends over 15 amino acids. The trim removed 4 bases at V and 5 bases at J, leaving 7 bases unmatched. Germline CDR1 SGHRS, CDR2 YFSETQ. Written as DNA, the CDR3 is TGCGCCAGCAGCCCTCTAGCGGGAGTGGGAGATACGCAGTATTTT. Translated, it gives CASSPLAGVGDTQYF.

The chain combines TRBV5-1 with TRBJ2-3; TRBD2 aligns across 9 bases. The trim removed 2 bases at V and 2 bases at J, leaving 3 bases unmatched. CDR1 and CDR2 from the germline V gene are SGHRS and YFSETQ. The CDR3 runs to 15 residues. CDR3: CASSFERGVTDTQYF. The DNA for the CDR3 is TGCGCCAGCAGCTTCGAGCGGGGGGTCACAGATACGCAGTATTTT.

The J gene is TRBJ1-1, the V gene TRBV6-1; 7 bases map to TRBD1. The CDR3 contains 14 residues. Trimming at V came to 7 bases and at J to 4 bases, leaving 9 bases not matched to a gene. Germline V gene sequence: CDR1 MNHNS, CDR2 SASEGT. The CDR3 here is CASTQGGAVTEAFF. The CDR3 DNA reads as TGTGCCAGCACCCAGGGGGGCGCGGTCACTGAAGCTTTCTTT.

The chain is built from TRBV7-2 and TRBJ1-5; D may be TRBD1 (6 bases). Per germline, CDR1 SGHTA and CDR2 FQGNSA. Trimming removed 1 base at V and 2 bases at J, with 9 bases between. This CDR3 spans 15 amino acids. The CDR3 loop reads CASSLDKGGNQPQHF. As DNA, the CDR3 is TGTGCCAGCAGCTTAGATAAGGGGGGCAATCAGCCCCAGCATTTT.

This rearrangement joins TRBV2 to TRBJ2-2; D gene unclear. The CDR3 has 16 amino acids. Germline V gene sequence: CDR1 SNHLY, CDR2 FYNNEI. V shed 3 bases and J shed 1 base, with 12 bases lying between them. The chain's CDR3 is CASSESSPLNTGELFF. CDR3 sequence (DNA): TGTGCCAGCAGTGAGAGTTCACCTTTGAACACCGGGGAGCTGTTTTTT.

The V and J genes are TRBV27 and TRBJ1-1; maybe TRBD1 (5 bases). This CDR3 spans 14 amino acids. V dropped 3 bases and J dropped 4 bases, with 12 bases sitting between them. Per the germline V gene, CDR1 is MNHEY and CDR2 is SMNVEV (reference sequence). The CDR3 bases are TGTGCCAGCAGTTTCGGGGGTAGGGGCACTGAAGCTTTCTTT. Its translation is CASSFGGRGTEAFF.

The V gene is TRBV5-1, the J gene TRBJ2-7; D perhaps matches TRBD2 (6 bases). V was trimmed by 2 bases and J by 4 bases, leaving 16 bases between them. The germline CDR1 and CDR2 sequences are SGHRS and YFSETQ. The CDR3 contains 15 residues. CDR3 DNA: TGCGCCAGCAGCTTAGCTGTTCCGGGGGATTACGAGCAGTACTTC. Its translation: CASSLAVPGDYEQYF.

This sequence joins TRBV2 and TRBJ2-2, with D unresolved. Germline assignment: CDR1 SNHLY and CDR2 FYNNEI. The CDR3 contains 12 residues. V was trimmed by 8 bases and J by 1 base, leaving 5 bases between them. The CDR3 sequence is CASSQNTGELFF. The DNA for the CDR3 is TGTGCCAGCTCCCAGAACACCGGGGAGCTGTTTTTT.

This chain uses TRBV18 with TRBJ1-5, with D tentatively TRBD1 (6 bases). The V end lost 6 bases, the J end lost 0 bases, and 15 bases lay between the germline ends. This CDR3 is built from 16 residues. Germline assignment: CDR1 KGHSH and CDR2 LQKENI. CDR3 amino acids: CASSPRGVPSNQPQHF. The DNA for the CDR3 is TGTGCCAGCTCGCCCAGGGGAGTCCCTAGCAATCAGCCCCAGCATTTT.

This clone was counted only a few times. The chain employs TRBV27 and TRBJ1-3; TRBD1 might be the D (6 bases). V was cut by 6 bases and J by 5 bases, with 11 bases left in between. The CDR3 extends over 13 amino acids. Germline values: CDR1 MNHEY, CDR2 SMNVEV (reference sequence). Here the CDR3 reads CASSTGRRNTIYF. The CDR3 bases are TGTGCCAGCAGCACAGGGCGGAGAAACACCATATATTTT.

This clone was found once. The CDR3 here is CASSLLTSGGDEQYF. The CDR3 DNA follows: TGTGCCAGCAGCCTTTTGACTAGCGGGGGGGACGAGCAGTACTTC. This chain uses TRBV7-2 with TRBJ2-7, with 14 bases identical to TRBD2. Per germline, CDR1 SGHTA and CDR2 FQGNSA. This CDR3 comprises 15 residues. J gave up 5 bases and V 5 bases, and 5 bases lay outside the gene matches.

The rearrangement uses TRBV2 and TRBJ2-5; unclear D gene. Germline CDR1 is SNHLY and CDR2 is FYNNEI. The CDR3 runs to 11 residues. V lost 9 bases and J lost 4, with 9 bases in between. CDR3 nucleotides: TGTGCCAGTGAGAGCCGAGAGACCCAGTACTTC. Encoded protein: CASESRETQYF.

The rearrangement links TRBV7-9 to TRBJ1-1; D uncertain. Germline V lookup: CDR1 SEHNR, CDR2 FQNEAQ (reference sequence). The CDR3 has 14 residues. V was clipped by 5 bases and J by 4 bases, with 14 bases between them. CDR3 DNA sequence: TGTGCCAGCAGCCGATACCCGGGGAGCACTGAAGCTTTCTTT. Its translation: CASSRYPGSTEAFF.

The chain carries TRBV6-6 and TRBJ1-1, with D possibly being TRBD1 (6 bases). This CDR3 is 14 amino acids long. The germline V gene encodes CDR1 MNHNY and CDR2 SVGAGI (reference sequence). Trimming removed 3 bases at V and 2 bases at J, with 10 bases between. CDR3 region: CASSYYRENTEAFF. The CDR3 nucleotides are TGTGCCAGCAGTTATTACAGGGAAAACACTGAAGCTTTCTTT.

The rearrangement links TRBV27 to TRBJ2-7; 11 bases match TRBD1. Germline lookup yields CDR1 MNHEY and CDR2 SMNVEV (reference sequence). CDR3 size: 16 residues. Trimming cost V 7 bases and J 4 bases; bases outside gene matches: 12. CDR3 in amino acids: CASNLGGGQGVYEQYF. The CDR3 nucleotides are TGTGCCAGCAATCTCGGGGGGGGACAGGGGGTATACGAGCAGTACTTC.

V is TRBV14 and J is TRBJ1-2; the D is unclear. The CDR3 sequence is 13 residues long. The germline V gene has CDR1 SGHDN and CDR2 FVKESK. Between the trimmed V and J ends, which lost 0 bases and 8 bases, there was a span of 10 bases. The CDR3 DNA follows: TGTGCCAGCAGCCAAGATAAAGCAGGAGGCTACACCTTC. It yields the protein CASSQDKAGGYTF.

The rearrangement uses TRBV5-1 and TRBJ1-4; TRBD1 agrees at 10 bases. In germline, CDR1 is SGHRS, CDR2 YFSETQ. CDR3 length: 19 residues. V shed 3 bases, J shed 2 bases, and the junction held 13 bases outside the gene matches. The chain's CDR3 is CASSSPVTGGLSTNEKLFF. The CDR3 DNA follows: TGCGCCAGCAGCTCGCCGGTGACAGGGGGCTTATCCACTAATGAAAAACTGTTTTTT.

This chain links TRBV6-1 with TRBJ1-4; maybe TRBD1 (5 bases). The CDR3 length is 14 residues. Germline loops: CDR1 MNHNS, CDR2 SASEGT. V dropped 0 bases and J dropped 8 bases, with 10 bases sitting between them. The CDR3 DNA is TGTGCCAGCAGTGAAGCGCGGGAGGGGGAAAAACTGTTTTTT. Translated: CASSEAREGEKLFF.

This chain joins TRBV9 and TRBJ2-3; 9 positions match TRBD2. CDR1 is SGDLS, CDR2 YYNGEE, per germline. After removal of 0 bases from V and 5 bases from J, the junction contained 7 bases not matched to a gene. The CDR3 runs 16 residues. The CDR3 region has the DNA TGTGCCAGCAGCGTAGAGGGCGGGAGGGCCGAAGATACGCAGTATTTT. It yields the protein CASSVEGGRAEDTQYF.